Each of the 26 T cell receptor beta chains below was sequenced from the same sample in a study of blood T cell repertoires in COVID-19. Repertoires were generated with immunoSEQ multiplex PCR, while TCRdb's copy carries only in-frame clones and drops some. The sample has fewer than 300,000 clones; 80% to 85% are singletons. Sequencing input: PBMCs or T cells enriched from blood (not recorded which). These receptors all come from a man aged 35-49 years who had been exposed to COVID-19.

CDR3 in DNA: TGTGCCAGCAGCCCAACTAGCGGGAGGGTATCAGAGTATGAGCAGTTCTTC. It yields the protein CASSPTSGRVSEYEQFF. The chain employs TRBV13 and TRBJ2-1; 13 bases are shared with TRBD2. The V gene's germline CDR1 is PRHDT and CDR2 FYEKMQ (reference sequence). The length of the CDR3 is 17 residues. V lost 5 bases and J lost 8; bases outside the gene matches: 12.

V usage is TRBV7-2 and J usage is TRBJ2-1, with 16 bases identical to TRBD2. The CDR3 runs 16 residues. Germline values: CDR1 SGHTA, CDR2 FQGNSA. V gave up 3 bases and J gave up 8 bases; unmatched junction bases: 4. This CDR3 is CASSLGLAGGGYEQFF. CDR3 in DNA: TGTGCCAGCAGCTTGGGACTAGCGGGAGGGGGGTATGAGCAGTTCTTC.

This rearrangement joins TRBV24-1 to TRBJ1-2; 8 positions match TRBD1. This CDR3 has 14 amino acids. The V and J ends lost 2 bases and 8 bases, in that order; junction bases with no gene match: 6. Germline CDR1 and CDR2: KGHDR and SFDVKD. The CDR3: CATSDSTGVGGYTF. The CDR3 DNA reads as TGTGCCACCAGTGATTCGACAGGGGTCGGCGGCTACACCTTC.

The genes are TRBV25-1 and TRBJ2-1, with 8 nucleotides matching TRBD2. The germline V gene has CDR1 MGHDK and CDR2 SYGVNS. The trim removed 3 bases at V and 12 bases at J, leaving 4 bases unmatched. The CDR3 has 12 residues. The CDR3 region is CASSEGSGMQFF. In DNA form, the CDR3 reads TGTGCCAGCAGTGAGGGTAGCGGGATGCAGTTCTTC.

The V gene is TRBV11-2, the J gene TRBJ2-1, with 7 nucleotides matching TRBD2. In germline, CDR1 is SGHAT, CDR2 FQNNGV. V lost 1 base, J lost 12 bases, and 6 bases stayed unmatched. The CDR3 runs 13 residues. The CDR3 sequence is CASSLAGAGVQFF. The CDR3 DNA reads TGTGCCAGCAGCTTAGCGGGCGCGGGAGTGCAGTTCTTC.

This chain joins TRBV27 and TRBJ1-6; perhaps TRBD1 as D (5 bases). V lost 5 bases and J 7 bases, leaving 15 bases between the germline ends. Germline CDR1 and CDR2: MNHEY and SMNVEV (reference sequence). This CDR3 contains 15 residues. The CDR3 here is CASSITGTHNSPLHF. The DNA for the CDR3 is TGTGCCAGCAGTATCACCGGGACTCACAATTCACCCCTCCACTTT.

The chain employs TRBV25-1 and TRBJ1-6; D perhaps matches TRBD1 (6 bases). From germline, CDR1 is MGHDK and CDR2 SYGVNS. The CDR3 sequence is 14 residues long. Trimming left V 5 bases short and J 7 bases short, with 12 bases between. This chain's CDR3 is CASSPGTRNSPLHF. CDR3 nucleotide sequence: TGTGCCAGCAGTCCCGGGACAAGAAATTCACCCCTCCACTTT.

The J gene is TRBJ1-2, the V gene TRBV7-9; 10 bases fit TRBD1. This CDR3 comprises 17 residues. The junction had 17 bases not matched to a gene; V was cut back by 5 bases and J by 8 bases. CDR1 is SEHNR and CDR2 is FQNEAQ in the germline V gene (reference sequence). The CDR3 DNA reads TGTGCCAGCAGCCCTCCCTTGATTCGACAGGGGGCGACAGGCTACACCTTC. This translates into CASSPPLIRQGATGYTF.

This chain uses TRBV7-3 with TRBJ2-1; 12 nucleotides line up with TRBD2. The CDR3 sequence is 16 residues long. In germline, CDR1 is SGHTA, CDR2 FQGTGA. Trimming cost V 5 bases and J 7 bases; bases outside gene matches: 9. The CDR3 coding sequence is TGTGCCAGCAGCGCGCACCTAGCGGGAGGGTGGAATGAGCAGTTCTTC. Translation gives CASSAHLAGGWNEQFF.

This clone was detected only once. The chain joins TRBV7-9 to TRBJ2-4; 8 bases are a match to TRBD2. Germline V gene sequence: CDR1 SEHNR, CDR2 FQNEAQ (reference sequence). The CDR3 sequence is 15 residues long. J was trimmed by 7 bases and V by 1 base; bases with no gene match: 6. The CDR3 coding sequence is TGTGCCAGCAGCTTAGACTCGGGACTAGTCAACATTCAGTACTTC. Translated, it gives CASSLDSGLVNIQYF. Using reference TRBV7-9 and TRBJ2-4 for the parts outside the CDR3, the full variable domain is DTGVSQNPRHKITKRGQNVTFRCDPISEHNRLYWYRQTLGQGPEFLTYFQNEAQLEKSRLLSDRFSAERPKGSFSTLEIQRTEQGDSAMYLCASSLDSGLVNIQYFGAGTRLSVL.

This chain uses TRBV7-2 with TRBJ2-3; perhaps TRBD2 as D (5 bases). Trimming pared 0 bases from V and 5 bases from J, leaving 24 bases between. The CDR3 totals 19 residues. Looked up from germline, CDR1 is SGHTA and CDR2 is FQGNSA. CDR3 nucleotide sequence: TGTGCCAGCAGCTTAGCGCCGCGCTCCCAACTAGGCCCCTTAGATACGCAGTATTTT. It is translated as CASSLAPRSQLGPLDTQYF.

This chain joins TRBV9 and TRBJ1-2; weak D call: TRBD1 (5 bases). Trimming took off 4 bases at V and 1 base at J, with 14 bases between the two ends. The CDR3 spans 15 residues. CDR1 SGDLS and CDR2 YYNGEE come from the germline V gene. The CDR3, as DNA: TGTGCCAGCAGCTTAACAGGTTGGGGTAACTATGGCTACACCTTC. Protein product: CASSLTGWGNYGYTF.

Points on this clone: This same CDR3 is encoded by further DNA sequences in the sample. The J gene is TRBJ2-7, the V gene TRBV4-1; 7 nucleotides align to TRBD2. J gave up 4 bases and V 1 base, and 1 base lay outside the gene matches. The CDR3 length is 13 residues. The germline V gene has CDR1 MGHRA and CDR2 YSYEKL. DNA of the CDR3: TGCGCCAGCAGCCAAGGCGGGGGATACGAGCAGTACTTC. Its translation: CASSQGGGYEQYF.

The rearrangement links TRBV27 to TRBJ1-6; 7 nucleotides match TRBD1. The CDR3 has 15 residues. Trimming took 6 bases from V and 1 from J; bases not matched to a gene: 3. Germline values: CDR1 MNHEY, CDR2 SMNVEV (reference sequence). This CDR3 is CASRGDRSYNSPLHF. The CDR3 DNA sequence: TGTGCCAGCAGGGGGGACAGATCCTATAATTCACCCCTCCACTTT.

V is TRBV19 and J is TRBJ1-6; D call uncertain. Trimming left V 4 bases short and J 10 bases short, with 14 bases between. This CDR3 is 14 amino acids long. Germline CDR1 is LNHDA and CDR2 is SQIVND (reference sequence). The CDR3 protein is CASSTEQLMSPLHF. The CDR3 DNA sequence: TGTGCCAGTAGTACGGAACAGCTGATGTCACCCCTCCACTTT. Variable domain in full (rest from reference TRBV19 and TRBJ1-6): DGGITQSPKYLFRKEGQNVTLSCEQNLNHDAMYWYRQDPGQGLRLIYYSQIVNDFQKGDIAEGYSVSREKKESFPLTVTSAQKNPTAFYLCASSTEQLMSPLHFGNGTRLTVT.

The V and J genes are TRBV7-2 and TRBJ2-1, with 11 nucleotides matching TRBD2. The CDR3 consists of 16 residues. Germline V gene data show CDR1 as SGHTA and CDR2 as FQGNSA. After removal of 7 bases from V and 4 bases from J, the junction contained 9 bases not matched to a gene. CDR3 nucleotide sequence: TGTGCCAGCACCCTCGTCAGACTAGCGGGGTACAATGAGCAGTTCTTC. Amino acids: CASTLVRLAGYNEQFF. Full variable domain (outside the CDR3, taken from reference TRBV7-2 and TRBJ2-1): GAGVSQSPSNKVTEKGKDVELRCDPISGHTALYWYRQSLGQGLEFLIYFQGNSAPDKSGLPSDRFSAERTGGSVSTLTIQRTQQEDSAVYLCASTLVRLAGYNEQFFGPGTRLTVL.

V usage is TRBV3-1 (or the pseudogene TRBV3-2) and J usage is TRBJ1-2; D is uncertain. Trimming removed 3 bases from V and 4 bases from J, with 9 bases in between. The CDR3 is made up of 13 amino acids. Germline V CDR1 and CDR2: LGHDT, YNNKEL (reference sequence). The CDR3 nucleotides are TGTGCCAGCAGCCAGGAACAGTCCTATGGCTACACCTTC. Translation gives CASSQEQSYGYTF.

This sequence joins TRBV10-1 and TRBJ2-1, with D unclear. From germline, CDR1 is WNHNN and CDR2 SYGVQD (reference sequence). The CDR3 consists of 12 residues. Trimming took off 9 bases at V and 10 bases at J, with 16 bases between the two ends. Written as DNA, the CDR3 is TGCGCCAGACTCCGCCGACTTAGGGAGCAGTTCTTC. Translated, it gives CARLRRLREQFF.

J is TRBJ2-1 and V is TRBV6-5; D is unclear. This CDR3 contains 10 residues. V lost 7 bases and J 7 bases, leaving 5 bases between the germline ends. Germline lookup yields CDR1 MNHEY and CDR2 SVGAGI. The CDR3, as DNA: TGTGCCAGCAACCGGAATGAGCAGTTCTTC. This translates into CASNRNEQFF.

This clone was seen just once. CDR3 loop: CASSHQPGQTYEQYF. CDR3 sequence (DNA): TGCGCCAGCAGCCACCAACCGGGACAGACATACGAGCAGTACTTC. The chain recombines TRBV4-1 with TRBJ2-7; 7 bases line up with TRBD1. CDR3 length: 15 residues. Germline V gives CDR1 MGHRA, CDR2 YSYEKL. V shed 3 bases, J shed 4 bases, and the junction held 9 bases outside the gene matches.

This clone was recorded once. CDR3 coding DNA: TGTGCCAGCAAACCGGGACAGGGGTCAGGGGAGCTGTTTTTT. It translates to CASKPGQGSGELFF. This chain uses TRBV7-2 with TRBJ2-2; 10 bases map to TRBD1. Germline V gives CDR1 SGHTA, CDR2 FQGNSA. Trimming removed 7 bases from V and 8 bases from J; junction bases left unmatched: 7. This CDR3 has 14 amino acids.

On this clone: At one boundary the junction diverges from the germline segment, which might be a read error. The chain has TRBV2 and TRBJ1-5; D unresolved. This CDR3 has 12 residues. The germline V gene encodes CDR1 SNHLY and CDR2 FYNNEI. The CDR3 here is CASSPSNRPQHF. CDR3 bases: TGTGCCAGCAGCCCGAGCAATCGGCCCCAGCATTTT.

The V gene is TRBV19, the J gene TRBJ1-2; D ambiguous. Germline V gene data show CDR1 as LNHDA and CDR2 as SQIVND (reference sequence). The V end lost 6 bases, the J end lost 4 bases, and 15 bases lay between the germline ends. The CDR3 is made up of 14 amino acids. The CDR3 sequence is CASSSYTASYGYTF. For the CDR3, the DNA is TGTGCCAGTAGCTCCTATACCGCAAGCTATGGCTACACCTTC.

The chain combines TRBV2 with TRBJ1-2, with TRBD1 identical over 10 bases. The CDR3 extends over 15 amino acids. The J segment lost 8 bases and the V segment lost 4 bases, leaving 10 bases of the junction unmatched. Germline V gene data show CDR1 as SNHLY and CDR2 as FYNNEI. CDR3 sequence (DNA): TGTGCCAGCAGTGTCGAGACAGGGGGCACGGACGGCTACACCTTC. It codes for CASSVETGGTDGYTF.

CDR3 coding DNA: TGTGCCAGTAGTACAGGGAACACTGAAGCTTTCTTT. This translates into CASSTGNTEAFF. V and J are TRBV19 and TRBJ1-1; D is unclear. The CDR3 is made up of 12 amino acids. Germline V gene data show CDR1 as LNHDA and CDR2 as SQIVND (reference sequence). V lost 4 bases and J 1 base, leaving 4 bases between the germline ends.

This clone was detected once. J is TRBJ2-3 and V is TRBV11-3; tentative D call: TRBD2 (6 bases). Trimming took 6 bases from V and 2 from J, leaving 21 bases between them. CDR1 and CDR2 from the germline V gene are SGHNT and YENEEA. There are 17 residues in the CDR3. CDR3: CASRRDSQRYHTDTQYF. Here the CDR3 DNA reads TGTGCCAGCAGAAGGGACTCACAACGTTATCACACAGATACGCAGTATTTT.